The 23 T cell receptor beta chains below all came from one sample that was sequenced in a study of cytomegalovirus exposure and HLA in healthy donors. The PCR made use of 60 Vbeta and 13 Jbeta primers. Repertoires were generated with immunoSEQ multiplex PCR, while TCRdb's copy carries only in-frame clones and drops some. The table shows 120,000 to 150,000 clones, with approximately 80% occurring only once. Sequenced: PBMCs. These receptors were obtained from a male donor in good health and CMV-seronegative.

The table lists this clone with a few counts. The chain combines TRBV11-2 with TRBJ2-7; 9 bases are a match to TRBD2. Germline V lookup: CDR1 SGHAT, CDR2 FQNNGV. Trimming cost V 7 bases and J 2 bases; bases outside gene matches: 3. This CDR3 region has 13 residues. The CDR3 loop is CASIGGRAYEQYF. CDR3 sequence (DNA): TGTGCCAGCATCGGCGGGAGGGCCTACGAGCAGTACTTC. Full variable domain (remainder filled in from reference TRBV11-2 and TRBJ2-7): EAGVAQSPRYKIIEKRQSVAFWCNPISGHATLYWYQQILGQGPKLLIQFQNNGVVDDSQLPKDRFSAERLKGVDSTLKIQPAKLEDSAVYLCASIGGRAYEQYFGPGTRLTVT.

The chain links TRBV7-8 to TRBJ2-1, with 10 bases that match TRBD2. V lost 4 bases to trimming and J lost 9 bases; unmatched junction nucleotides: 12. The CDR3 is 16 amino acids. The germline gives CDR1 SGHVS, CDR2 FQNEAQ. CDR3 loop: CASSSPLAGGISEQFF. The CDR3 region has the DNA TGTGCCAGCAGCTCCCCCTTAGCGGGAGGAATTAGTGAGCAGTTCTTC.

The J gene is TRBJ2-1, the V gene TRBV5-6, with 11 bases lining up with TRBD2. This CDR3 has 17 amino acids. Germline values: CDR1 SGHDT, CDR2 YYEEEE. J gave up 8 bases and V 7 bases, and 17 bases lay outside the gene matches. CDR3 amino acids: CASGRTPGGLAGDEQFF. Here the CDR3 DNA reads TGTGCCAGCGGCCGAACCCCAGGCGGACTAGCGGGCGATGAGCAGTTCTTC.

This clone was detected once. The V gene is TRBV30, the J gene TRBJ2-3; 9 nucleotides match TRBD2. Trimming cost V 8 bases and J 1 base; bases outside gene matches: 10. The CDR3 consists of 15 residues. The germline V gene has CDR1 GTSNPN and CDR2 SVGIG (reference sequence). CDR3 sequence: CALDAGGPRTDTQYF. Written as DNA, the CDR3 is TGTGCCCTGGATGCGGGAGGGCCCCGCACAGATACGCAGTATTTT. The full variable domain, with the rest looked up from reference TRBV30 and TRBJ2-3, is SQTIHQWPATLVQPVGSPLSLECTVEGTSNPNLYWYRQAAGRGLQLLFYSVGIGQISSEVPQNLSASRPQDRQFILSSKKLLLSDSGFYLCALDAGGPRTDTQYFGPGTRLTVL.

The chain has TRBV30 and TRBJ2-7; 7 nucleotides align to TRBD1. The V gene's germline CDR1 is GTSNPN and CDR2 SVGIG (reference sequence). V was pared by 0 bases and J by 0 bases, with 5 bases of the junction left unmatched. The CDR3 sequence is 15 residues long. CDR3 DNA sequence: TGTGCCTGGAGTGTCGTCAGGGGGAGCTCCTACGAGCAGTACTTC. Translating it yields CAWSVVRGSSYEQYF.

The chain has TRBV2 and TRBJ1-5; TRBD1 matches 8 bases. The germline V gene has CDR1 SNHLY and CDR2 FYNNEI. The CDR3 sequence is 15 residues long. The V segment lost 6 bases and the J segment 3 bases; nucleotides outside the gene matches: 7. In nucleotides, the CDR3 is TGTGCCAGCAGCCCGGGCCAGGGGGCCAATCAGCCCCAGCATTTT. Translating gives CASSPGQGANQPQHF.

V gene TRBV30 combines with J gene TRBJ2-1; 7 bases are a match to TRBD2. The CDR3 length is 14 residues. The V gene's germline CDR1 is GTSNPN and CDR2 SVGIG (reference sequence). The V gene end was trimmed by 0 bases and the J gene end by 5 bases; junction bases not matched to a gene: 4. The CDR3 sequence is CAWSVASGDNEQFF. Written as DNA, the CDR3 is TGTGCCTGGAGTGTGGCTAGCGGCGACAATGAGCAGTTCTTC.

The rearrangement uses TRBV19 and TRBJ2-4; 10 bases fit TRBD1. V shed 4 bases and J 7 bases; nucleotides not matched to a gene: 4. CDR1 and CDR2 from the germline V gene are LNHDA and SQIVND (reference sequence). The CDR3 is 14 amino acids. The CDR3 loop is CASSTGTGANIQYF. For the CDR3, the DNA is TGTGCCAGTAGTACCGGGACAGGGGCGAACATTCAGTACTTC.

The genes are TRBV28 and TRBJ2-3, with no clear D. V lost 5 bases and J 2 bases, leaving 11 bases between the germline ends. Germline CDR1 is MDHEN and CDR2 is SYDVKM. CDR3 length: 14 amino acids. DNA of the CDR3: TGTGCCAGCAGTCTTTCCAGACTCACAGATACGCAGTATTTT. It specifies CASSLSRLTDTQYF.

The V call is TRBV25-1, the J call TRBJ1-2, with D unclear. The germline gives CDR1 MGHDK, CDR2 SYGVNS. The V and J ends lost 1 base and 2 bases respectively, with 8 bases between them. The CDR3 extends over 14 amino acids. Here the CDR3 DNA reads TGTGCCAGCAGTGAATTTGAGGAGAACTATGGCTACACCTTC. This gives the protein CASSEFEENYGYTF.

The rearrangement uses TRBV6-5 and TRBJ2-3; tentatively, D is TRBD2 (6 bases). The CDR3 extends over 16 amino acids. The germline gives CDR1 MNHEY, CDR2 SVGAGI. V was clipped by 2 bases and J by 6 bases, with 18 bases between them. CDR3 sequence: CASSYLGSGVRDTQYF. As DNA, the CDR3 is TGTGCCAGCAGTTACCTCGGGAGTGGGGTGAGGGATACGCAGTATTTT.

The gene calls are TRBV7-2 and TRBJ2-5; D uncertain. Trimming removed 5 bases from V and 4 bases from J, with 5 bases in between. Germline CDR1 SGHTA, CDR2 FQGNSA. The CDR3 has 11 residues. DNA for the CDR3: TGTGCCAGCAGCCCGGGAGAGACCCAGTACTTC. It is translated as CASSPGETQYF.

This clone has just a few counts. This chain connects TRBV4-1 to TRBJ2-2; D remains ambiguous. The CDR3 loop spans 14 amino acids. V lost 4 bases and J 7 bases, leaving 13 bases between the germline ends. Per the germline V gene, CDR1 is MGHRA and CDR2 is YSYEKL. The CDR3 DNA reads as TGCGCCAGCAGCCGATCCCAGGCCGTCGGGGAGCTGTTTTTT. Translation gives CASSRSQAVGELFF.

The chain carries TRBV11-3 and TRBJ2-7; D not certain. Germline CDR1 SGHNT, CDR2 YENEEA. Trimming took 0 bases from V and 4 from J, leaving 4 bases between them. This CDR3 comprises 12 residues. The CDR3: CASSLDGYEQYF. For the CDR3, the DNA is TGTGCCAGCAGCTTAGACGGGTACGAGCAGTACTTC.

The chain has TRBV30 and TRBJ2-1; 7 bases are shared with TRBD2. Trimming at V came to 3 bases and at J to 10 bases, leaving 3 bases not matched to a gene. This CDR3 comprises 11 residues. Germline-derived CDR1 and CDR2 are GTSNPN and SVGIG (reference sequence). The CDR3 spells CAWRQGGEQFF. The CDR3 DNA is TGTGCCTGGAGGCAGGGAGGGGAGCAGTTCTTC.

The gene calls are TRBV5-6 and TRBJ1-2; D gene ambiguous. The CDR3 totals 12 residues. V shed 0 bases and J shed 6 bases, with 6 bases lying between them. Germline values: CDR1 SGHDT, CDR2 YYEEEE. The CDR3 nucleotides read TGTGCCAGCAGCTTGGGTACACATGGCTACACCTTC. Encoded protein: CASSLGTHGYTF. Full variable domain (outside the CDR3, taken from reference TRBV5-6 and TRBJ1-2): DAGVTQSPTHLIKTRGQQVTLRCSPKSGHDTVSWYQQALGQGPQFIFQYYEEEERQRGNFPDRFSGHQFPNYSSELNVNALLLGDSALYLCASSLGTHGYTFGSGTRLTVV.

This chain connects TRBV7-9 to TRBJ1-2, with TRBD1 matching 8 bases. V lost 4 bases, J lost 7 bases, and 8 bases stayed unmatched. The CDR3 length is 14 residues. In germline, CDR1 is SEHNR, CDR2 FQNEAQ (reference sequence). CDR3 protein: CASSSTIGQGGYTF. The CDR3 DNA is TGTGCCAGCAGCTCCACAATAGGACAGGGTGGCTACACCTTC. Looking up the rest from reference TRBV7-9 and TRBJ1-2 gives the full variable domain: DTGVSQNPRHKITKRGQNVTFRCDPISEHNRLYWYRQTLGQGPEFLTYFQNEAQLEKSRLLSDRFSAERPKGSFSTLEIQRTEQGDSAMYLCASSSTIGQGGYTFGSGTRLTVV.

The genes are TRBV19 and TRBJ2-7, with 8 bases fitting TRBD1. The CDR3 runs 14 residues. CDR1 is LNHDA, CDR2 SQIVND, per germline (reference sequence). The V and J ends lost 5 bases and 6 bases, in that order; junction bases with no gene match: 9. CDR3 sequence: CASSRAFTGGEQYF. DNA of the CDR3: TGTGCCAGTAGTCGGGCCTTCACAGGGGGCGAGCAGTACTTC.

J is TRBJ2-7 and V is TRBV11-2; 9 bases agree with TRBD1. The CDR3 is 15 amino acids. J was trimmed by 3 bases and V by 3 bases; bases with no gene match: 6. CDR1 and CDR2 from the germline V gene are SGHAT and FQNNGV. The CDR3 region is CASSFGTGYFYEQYF. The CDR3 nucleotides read TGTGCCAGCAGCTTTGGGACAGGGTACTTCTACGAGCAGTACTTC.

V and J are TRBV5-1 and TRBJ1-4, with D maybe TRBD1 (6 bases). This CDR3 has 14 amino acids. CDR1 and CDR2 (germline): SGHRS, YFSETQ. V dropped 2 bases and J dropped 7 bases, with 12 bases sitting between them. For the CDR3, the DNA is TGCGCCAGCAGCTTAGGCAGGGGAAGTGAAAAACTGTTTTTT. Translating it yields CASSLGRGSEKLFF.

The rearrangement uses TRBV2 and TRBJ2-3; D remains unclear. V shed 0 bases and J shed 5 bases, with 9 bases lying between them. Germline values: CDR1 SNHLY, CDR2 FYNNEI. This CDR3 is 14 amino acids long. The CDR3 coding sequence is TGTGCCAGCAGTGAAGCGCTCCGGGTAGATACGCAGTATTTT. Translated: CASSEALRVDTQYF.

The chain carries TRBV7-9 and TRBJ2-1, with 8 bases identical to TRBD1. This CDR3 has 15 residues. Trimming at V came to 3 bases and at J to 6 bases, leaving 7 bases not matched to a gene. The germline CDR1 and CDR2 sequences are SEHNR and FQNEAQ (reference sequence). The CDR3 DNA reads TGTGCCAGCAGCTTTACACAGGGGGTCGGCAATGAGCAGTTCTTC. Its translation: CASSFTQGVGNEQFF. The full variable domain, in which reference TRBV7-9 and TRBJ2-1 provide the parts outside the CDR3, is DTGVSQNPRHKITKRGQNVTFRCDPISEHNRLYWYRQTLGQGPEFLTYFQNEAQLEKSRLLSDRFSAERPKGSFSTLEIQRTEQGDSAMYLCASSFTQGVGNEQFFGPGTRLTVL.

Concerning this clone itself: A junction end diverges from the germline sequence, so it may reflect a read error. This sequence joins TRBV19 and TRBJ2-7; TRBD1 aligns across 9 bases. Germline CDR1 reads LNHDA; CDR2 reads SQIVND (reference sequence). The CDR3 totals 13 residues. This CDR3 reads CASGTGRTYEQHF. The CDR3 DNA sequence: TGTGCCAGTGGGACAGGGAGGACCTACGAGCAGCACTTC.